This T cell receptor beta chain derives from a study of regulatory T cells in long-lasting Graves disease. General study findings and limits: Possibly, too few samples lowered accuracy. Shared public clonotypes totalled about 2,600 in persistent patients, compared with approximately 970 in new patients.

This clonotype was observed many times. The target antigen is unknown. The time point is: newly diagnosed GD, antithyroid drugs for less than 3 months. The TCR library was made from RNA that had been extracted from PBMCs in TRIzol. The peripheral blood volume drawn was around 10 milliliters, and it was collected into EDTA tubes. Libraries of TCR beta came from iRepertoire HTBI primers plus Arm-PCR of CDR3 regions. TCRdb itself ran the multiplex PCR reads through MiXCR, one entry per CDR3 protein. The sample consists of about 540,000 distinct CDR3 sequences, roughly 14% of them appearing once. CDR3 size: 18 residues. CDR1 SGHTA and CDR2 FQGNSA come from the germline V gene. V was clipped by 5 bases and J by 4 bases, with 25 bases between them. This sample also appeared in a second study, on T cells in Graves' hyperthyroidism and ophthalmopathy. That work adds: From stable hyperthyroidism, ophthalmopathy was set apart by a 13 V-J model.

The chain carries TRBV7-2 and TRBJ2-3; a possible D gene is TRBD2 (5 bases). The starting material was peripheral blood mononuclear cells (PBMCs), obtained at new diagnosis, from a patient treated with antithyroid drugs. This TCR derives from a man younger than 40 with Graves disease. The CDR3 loop is CASSPRITAGSTPDTQYF. CDR3 nucleotide sequence: TGTGCCAGCAGCCCCCGGATAACCGCGGGTTCAACACCAGATACGCAGTATTTT.